This TCR beta chain originates from a study of T-cell reconstitution after alpha-beta-depleted transplantation in children. CDR3 length equals 16 residues. V gave up 0 bases and J gave up 5 bases; unmatched junction bases: 5. The germline gives CDR1 SGHRS, CDR2 YFSETQ. Ten or more counts support this clonotype. Preparing the TCRbeta library involved the use of unique molecular identifiers. TCRdb analysed the PCR reads with MiXCR anew, one entry per CDR3 protein. This table holds about 610,000 distinct CDR3 sequences, about 11% found once. This clonotype was obtained from a human donor who donated a stem cell graft to a child with acute myeloid leukemia. Sequencing used PBMCs from the stem cell graft donor, obtained from the stem cell graft. V gene TRBV5-1 combines with J gene TRBJ2-7, with 13 bases aligning to TRBD2. The CDR3 nucleotides read TGCGCCAGCAGCTTGGCCGGGACTAGCGGGACCCACGAGCAGTACTTC. Translated: CASSLAGTSGTHEQYF. The complete variable domain, with remaining parts taken from reference TRBV5-1 and TRBJ2-7, reads KAGVTQTPRYLIKTRGQQVTLSCSPISGHRSVSWYQQTPGQGLQFLFEYFSETQRNKGNFPGRFSGRQFSNSRSEMNVSTLELGDSALYLCASSLAGTSGTHEQYFGPGTRLTVT.